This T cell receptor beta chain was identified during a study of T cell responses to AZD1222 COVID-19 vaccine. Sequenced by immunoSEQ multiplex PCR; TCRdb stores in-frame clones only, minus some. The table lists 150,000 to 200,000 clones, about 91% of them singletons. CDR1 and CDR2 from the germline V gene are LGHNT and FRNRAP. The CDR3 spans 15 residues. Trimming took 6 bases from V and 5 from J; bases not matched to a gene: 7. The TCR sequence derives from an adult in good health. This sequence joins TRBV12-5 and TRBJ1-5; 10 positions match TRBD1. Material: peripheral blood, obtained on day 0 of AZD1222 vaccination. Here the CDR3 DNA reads TGTGCTAGTGGGCCGGGACAGGGGAAATATCAGCCCCAGCATTTT. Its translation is CASGPGQGKYQPQHF.